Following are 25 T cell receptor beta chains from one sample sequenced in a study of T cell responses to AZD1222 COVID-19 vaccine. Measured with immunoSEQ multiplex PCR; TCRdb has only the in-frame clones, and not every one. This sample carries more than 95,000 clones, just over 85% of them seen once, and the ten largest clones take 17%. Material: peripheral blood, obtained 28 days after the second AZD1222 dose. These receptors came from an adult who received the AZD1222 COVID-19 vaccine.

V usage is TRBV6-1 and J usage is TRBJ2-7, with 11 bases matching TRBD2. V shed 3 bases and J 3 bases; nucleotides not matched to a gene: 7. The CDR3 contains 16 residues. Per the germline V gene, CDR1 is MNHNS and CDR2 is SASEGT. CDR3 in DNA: TGTGCCAGCAGTGACCCGCTAGCGGGGGGTCTCTACGAGCAGTACTTC. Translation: CASSDPLAGGLYEQYF.

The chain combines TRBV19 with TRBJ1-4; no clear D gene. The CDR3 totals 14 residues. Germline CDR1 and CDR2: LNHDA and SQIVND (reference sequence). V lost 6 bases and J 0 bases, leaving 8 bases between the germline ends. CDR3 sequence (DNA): TGTGCCAGTAGCCGGGGTCCAACTAATGAAAAACTGTTTTTT. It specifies CASSRGPTNEKLFF. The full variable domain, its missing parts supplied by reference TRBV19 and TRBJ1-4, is DGGITQSPKYLFRKEGQNVTLSCEQNLNHDAMYWYRQDPGQGLRLIYYSQIVNDFQKGDIAEGYSVSREKKESFPLTVTSAQKNPTAFYLCASSRGPTNEKLFFGSGTQLSVL.

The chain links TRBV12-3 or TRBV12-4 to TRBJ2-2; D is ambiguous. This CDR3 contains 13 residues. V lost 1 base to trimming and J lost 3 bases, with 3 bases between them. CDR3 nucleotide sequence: TGTGCCAGCAGTTTAGGGGACACCGGGGAGCTGTTTTTT. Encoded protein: CASSLGDTGELFF.

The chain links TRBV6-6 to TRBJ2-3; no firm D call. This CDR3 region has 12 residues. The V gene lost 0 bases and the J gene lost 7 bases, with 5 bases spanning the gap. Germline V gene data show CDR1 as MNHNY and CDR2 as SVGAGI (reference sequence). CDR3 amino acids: CASSYSSNTQYF. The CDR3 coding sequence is TGTGCCAGCAGTTACTCGTCAAATACGCAGTATTTT.

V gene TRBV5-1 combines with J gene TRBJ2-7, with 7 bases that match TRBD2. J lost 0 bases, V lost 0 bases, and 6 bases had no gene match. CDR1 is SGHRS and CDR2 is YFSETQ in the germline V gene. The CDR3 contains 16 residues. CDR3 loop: CASSLAGGPPSYEQYF. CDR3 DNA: TGCGCCAGCAGCTTGGCGGGGGGACCCCCCTCCTACGAGCAGTACTTC.

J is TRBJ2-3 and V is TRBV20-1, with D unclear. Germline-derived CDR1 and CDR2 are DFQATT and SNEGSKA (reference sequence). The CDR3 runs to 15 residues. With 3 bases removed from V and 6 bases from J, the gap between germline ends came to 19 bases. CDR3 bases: TGCAGTGCTAGTGGCCGGACCTCCCAAACGGATACGCAGTATTTT. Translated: CSASGRTSQTDTQYF.

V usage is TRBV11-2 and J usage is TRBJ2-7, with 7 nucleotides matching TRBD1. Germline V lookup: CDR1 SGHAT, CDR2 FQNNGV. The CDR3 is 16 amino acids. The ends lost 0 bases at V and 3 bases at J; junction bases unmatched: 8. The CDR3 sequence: CASSLDVSGGLYEQYF. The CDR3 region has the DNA TGTGCCAGCAGCTTAGACGTTTCAGGGGGTCTCTACGAGCAGTACTTC.

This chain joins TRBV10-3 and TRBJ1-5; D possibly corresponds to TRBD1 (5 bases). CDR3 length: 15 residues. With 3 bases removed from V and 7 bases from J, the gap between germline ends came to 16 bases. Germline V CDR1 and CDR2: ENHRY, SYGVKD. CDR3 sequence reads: CAISDGARATQPQHF. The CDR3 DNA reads TGTGCCATCAGTGATGGTGCCAGGGCGACCCAGCCCCAGCATTTT.

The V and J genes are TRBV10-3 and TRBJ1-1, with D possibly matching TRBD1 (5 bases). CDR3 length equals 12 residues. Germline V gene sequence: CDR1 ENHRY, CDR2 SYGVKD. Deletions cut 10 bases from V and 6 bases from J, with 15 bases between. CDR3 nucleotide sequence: TGTGCCACTCAGGGTTCGGGAGCTGAAGCTTTCTTT. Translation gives CATQGSGAEAFF.

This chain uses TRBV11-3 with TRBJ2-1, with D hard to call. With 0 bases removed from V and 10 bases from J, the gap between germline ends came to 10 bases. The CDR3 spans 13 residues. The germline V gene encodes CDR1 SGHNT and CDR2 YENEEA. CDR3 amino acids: CASSLDRAREQFF. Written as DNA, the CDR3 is TGTGCCAGCAGCTTAGACCGGGCCCGGGAGCAGTTCTTC.

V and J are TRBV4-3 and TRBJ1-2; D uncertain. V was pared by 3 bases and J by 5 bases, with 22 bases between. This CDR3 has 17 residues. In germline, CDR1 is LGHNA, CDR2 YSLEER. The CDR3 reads CASSHDRGRMEDYGYTF. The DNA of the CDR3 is TGCGCCAGCAGCCACGACCGAGGACGGATGGAGGATTATGGCTACACCTTC.

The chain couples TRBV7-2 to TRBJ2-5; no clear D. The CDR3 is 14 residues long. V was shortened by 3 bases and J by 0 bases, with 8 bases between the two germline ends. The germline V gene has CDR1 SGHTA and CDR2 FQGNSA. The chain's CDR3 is CASSLFGDQETQYF. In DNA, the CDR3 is TGTGCCAGCAGCTTGTTTGGGGACCAAGAGACCCAGTACTTC. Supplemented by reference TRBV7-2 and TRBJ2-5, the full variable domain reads GAGVSQSPSNKVTEKGKDVELRCDPISGHTALYWYRQSLGQGLEFLIYFQGNSAPDKSGLPSDRFSAERTGGSVSTLTIQRTQQEDSAVYLCASSLFGDQETQYFGPGTRLLVL.

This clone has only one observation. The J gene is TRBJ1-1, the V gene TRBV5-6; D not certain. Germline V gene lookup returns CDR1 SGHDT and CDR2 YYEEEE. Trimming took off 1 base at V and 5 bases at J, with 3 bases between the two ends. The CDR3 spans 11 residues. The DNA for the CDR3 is TGTGCCAGCAGCTTGACTACTGAAGCTTTCTTT. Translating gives CASSLTTEAFF.

The CDR3 DNA is TGTGCCAGCAGCGCCACCGGGACAGGGGGTGAAAAACTGTTTTTT. Translation gives CASSATGTGGEKLFF. The chain uses TRBV11-2 and TRBJ1-4; 11 nucleotides align to TRBD1. Germline CDR1 and CDR2: SGHAT and FQNNGV. The CDR3 runs 15 residues. Trimming removed 5 bases from V and 7 bases from J; junction bases left unmatched: 6. Combining the CDR3 with reference TRBV11-2 and TRBJ1-4 gives the whole variable domain EAGVAQSPRYKIIEKRQSVAFWCNPISGHATLYWYQQILGQGPKLLIQFQNNGVVDDSQLPKDRFSAERLKGVDSTLKIQPAKLEDSAVYLCASSATGTGGEKLFFGSGTQLSVL.

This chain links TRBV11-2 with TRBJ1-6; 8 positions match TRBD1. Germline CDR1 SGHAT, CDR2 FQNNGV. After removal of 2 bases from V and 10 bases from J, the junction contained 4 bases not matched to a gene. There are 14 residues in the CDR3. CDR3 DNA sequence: TGTGCCAGCAGCTTATCAGGGGGCAAATCACCCCTCCACTTT. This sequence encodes CASSLSGGKSPLHF.

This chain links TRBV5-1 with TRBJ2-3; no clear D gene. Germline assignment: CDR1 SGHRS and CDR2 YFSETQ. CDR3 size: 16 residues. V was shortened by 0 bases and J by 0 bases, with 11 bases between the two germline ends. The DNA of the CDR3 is TGCGCCAGCAGCTTGGCGTTTGGGCTTAGCACAGATACGCAGTATTTT. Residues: CASSLAFGLSTDTQYF.

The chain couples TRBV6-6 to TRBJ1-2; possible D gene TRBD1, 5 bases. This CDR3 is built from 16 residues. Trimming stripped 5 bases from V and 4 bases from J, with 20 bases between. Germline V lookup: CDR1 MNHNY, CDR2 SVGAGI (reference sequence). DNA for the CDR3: TGTGCCAGCAGTGTCATGCGGGTTGCAGGGAGCTATGGCTACACCTTC. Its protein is CASSVMRVAGSYGYTF.

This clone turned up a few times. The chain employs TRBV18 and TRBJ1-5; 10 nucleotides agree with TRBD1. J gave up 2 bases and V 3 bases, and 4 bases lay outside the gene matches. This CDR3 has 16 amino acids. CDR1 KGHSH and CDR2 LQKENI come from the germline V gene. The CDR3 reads CASSPDRGYGNQPQHF. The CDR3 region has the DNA TGTGCCAGCTCACCGGACAGGGGGTATGGCAATCAGCCCCAGCATTTT.

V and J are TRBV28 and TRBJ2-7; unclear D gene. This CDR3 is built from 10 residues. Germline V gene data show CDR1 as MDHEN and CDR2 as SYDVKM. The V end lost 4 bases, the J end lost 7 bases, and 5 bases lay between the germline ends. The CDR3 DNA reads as TGTGCCAGCAGTTCAGGAGAGCAGTACTTC. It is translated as CASSSGEQYF.

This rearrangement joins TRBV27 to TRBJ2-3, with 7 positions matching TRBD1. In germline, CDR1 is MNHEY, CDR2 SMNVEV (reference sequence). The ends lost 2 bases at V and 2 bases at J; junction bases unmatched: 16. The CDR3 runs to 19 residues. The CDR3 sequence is CASSLLTGAFRIFTDTQYF. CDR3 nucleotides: TGTGCCAGCAGTTTACTTACAGGGGCTTTCCGAATTTTCACAGATACGCAGTATTTT.

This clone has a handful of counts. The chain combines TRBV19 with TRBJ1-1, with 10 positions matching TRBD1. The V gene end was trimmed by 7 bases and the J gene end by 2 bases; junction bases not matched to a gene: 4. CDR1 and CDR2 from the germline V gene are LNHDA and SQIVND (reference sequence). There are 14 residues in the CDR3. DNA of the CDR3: TGTGCCAGTACCCGGACAGGGGGAAACACTGAAGCTTTCTTT. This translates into CASTRTGGNTEAFF.

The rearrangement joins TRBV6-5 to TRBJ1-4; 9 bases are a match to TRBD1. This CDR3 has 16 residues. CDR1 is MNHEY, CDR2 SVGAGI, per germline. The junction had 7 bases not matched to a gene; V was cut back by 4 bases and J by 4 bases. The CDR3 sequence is CASSFGVGQGNEKLFF. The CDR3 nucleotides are TGTGCCAGCAGTTTTGGAGTGGGACAGGGTAATGAAAAACTGTTTTTT.

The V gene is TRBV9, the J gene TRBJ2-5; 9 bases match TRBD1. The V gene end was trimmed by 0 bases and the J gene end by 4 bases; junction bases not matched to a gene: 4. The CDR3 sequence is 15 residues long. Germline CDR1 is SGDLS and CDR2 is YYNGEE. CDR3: CASSVEQGAGETQYF. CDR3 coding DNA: TGTGCCAGCAGCGTAGAACAGGGGGCCGGAGAGACCCAGTACTTC.

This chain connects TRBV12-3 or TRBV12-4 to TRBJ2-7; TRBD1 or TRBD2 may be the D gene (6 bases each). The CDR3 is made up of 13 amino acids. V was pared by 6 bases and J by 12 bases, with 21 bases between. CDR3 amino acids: CASSLRDTGGRYF. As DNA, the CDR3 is TGTGCCAGCAGCCTACGGGACACCGGGGGTCGGTACTTC.

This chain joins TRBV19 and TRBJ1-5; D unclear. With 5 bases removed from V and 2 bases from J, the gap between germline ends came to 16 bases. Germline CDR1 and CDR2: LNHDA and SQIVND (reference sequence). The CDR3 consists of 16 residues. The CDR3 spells CASSPRTEVGNQPQHF. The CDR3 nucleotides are TGTGCCAGTAGTCCCCGTACAGAGGTGGGCAATCAGCCCCAGCATTTT.